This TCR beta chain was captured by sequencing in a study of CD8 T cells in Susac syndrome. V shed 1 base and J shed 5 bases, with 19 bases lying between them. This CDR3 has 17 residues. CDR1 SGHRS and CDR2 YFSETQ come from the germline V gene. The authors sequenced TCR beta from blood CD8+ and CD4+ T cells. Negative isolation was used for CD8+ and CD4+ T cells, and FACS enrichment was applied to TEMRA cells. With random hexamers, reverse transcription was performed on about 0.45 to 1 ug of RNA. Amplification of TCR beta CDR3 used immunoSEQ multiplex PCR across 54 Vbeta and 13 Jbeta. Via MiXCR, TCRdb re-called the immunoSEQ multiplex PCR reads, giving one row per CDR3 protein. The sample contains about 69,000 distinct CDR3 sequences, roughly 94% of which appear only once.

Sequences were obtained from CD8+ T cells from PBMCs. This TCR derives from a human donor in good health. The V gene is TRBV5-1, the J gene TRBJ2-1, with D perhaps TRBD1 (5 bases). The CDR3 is CASSLTVTNLGHNEQFF. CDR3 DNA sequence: TGCGCCAGCAGCTTGACCGTGACCAACCTGGGGCACAATGAGCAGTTCTTC.